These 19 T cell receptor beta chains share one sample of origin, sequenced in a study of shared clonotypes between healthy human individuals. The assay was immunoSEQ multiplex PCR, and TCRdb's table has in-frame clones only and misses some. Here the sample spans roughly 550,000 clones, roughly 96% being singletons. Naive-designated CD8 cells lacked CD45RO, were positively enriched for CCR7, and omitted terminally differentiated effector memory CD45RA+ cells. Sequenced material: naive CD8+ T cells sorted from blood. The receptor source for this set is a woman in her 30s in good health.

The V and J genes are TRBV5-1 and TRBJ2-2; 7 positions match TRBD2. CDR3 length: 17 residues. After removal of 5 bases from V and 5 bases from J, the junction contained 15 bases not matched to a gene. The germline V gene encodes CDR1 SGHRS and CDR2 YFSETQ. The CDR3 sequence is CASSPVEGREQTGELFF. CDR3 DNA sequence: TGCGCCAGCAGTCCCGTGGAGGGGAGGGAGCAGACCGGGGAGCTGTTTTTT. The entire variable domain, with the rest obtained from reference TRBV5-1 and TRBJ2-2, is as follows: KAGVTQTPRYLIKTRGQQVTLSCSPISGHRSVSWYQQTPGQGLQFLFEYFSETQRNKGNFPGRFSGRQFSNSRSEMNVSTLELGDSALYLCASSPVEGREQTGELFFGEGSRLTVL.

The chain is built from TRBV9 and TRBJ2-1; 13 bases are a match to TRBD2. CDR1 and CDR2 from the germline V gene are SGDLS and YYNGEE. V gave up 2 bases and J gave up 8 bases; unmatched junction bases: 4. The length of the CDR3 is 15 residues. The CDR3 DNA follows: TGTGCCAGCAGCGTTTCGGGACTAGCGGGACATGAGCAGTTCTTC. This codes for CASSVSGLAGHEQFF.

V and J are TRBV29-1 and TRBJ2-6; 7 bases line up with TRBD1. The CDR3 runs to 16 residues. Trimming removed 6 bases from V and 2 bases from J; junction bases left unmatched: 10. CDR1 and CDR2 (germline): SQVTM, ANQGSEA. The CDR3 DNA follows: TGCAGCGTAACCGGGACAGCAAGCACTGGGGCCAACGTCCTGACTTTC. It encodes CSVTGTASTGANVLTF.

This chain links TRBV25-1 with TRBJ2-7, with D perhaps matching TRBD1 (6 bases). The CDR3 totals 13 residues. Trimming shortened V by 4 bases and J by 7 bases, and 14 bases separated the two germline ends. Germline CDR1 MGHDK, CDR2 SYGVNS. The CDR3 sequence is CASSVGQMREQYF. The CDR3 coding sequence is TGTGCCAGCAGTGTCGGACAGATGAGGGAGCAGTACTTC.

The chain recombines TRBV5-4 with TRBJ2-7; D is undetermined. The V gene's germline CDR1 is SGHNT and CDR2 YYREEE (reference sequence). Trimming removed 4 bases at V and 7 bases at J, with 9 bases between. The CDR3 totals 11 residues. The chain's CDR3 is CASSQVGEQYF. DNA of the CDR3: TGTGCCAGCAGCCAGGTTGGTGAGCAGTACTTC. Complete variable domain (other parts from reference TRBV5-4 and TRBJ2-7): ETGVTQSPTHLIKTRGQQVTLRCSSQSGHNTVSWYQQALGQGPQFIFQYYREEENGRGNFPPRFSGLQFPNYSSELNVNALELDDSALYLCASSQVGEQYFGPGTRLTVT.

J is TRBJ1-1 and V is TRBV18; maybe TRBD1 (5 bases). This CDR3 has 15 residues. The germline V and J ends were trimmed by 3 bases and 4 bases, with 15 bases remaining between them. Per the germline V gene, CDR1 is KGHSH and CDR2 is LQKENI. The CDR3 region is CASSPRDDKGTEAFF. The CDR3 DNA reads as TGTGCCAGCTCACCCAGGGATGATAAAGGCACTGAAGCTTTCTTT.

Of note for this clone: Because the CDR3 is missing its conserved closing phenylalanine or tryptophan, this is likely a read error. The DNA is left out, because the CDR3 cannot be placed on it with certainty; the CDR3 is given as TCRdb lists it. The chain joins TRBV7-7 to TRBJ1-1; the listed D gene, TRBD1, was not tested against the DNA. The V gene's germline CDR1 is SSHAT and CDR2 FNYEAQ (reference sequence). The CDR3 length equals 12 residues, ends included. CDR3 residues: CASSLGRGDPSV.

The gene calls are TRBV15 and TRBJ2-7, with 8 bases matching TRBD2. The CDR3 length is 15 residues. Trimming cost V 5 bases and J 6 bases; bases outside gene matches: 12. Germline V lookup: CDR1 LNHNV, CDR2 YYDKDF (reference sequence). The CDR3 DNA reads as TGTGCCACCAGCCGGGCGGTTAGCGGGAAGGTCGAGCAGTACTTC. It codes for CATSRAVSGKVEQYF.

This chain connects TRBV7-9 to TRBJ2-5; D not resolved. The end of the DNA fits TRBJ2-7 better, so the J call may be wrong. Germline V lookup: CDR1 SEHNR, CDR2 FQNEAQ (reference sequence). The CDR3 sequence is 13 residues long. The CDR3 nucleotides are TGTGCCAGCAGCTTAATGGATTCCTACGAGCAGTACTTC. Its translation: CASSLMDSYEQYF.

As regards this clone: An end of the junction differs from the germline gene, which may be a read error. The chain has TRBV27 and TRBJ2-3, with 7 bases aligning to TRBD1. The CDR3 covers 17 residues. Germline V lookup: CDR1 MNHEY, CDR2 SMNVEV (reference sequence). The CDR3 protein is CASSGDDYRGDTDTQYF. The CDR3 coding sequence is TGTGCCAGCAGCGGGGACGACTACAGGGGCGACACAGATACGCAATATTTT.

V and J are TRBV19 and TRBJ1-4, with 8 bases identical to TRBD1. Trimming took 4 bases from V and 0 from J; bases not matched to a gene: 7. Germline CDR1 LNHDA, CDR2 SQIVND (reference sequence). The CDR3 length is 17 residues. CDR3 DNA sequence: TGTGCCAGTAGTACGGACAGGGCGCAAGCAACTAATGAAAAACTGTTTTTT. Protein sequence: CASSTDRAQATNEKLFF.

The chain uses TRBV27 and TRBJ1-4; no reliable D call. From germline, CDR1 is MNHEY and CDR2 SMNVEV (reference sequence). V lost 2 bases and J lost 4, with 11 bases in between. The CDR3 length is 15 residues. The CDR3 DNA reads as TGTGCCAGCAGTTTAACAGCAGAGGGTAATGAAAAACTGTTTTTT. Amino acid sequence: CASSLTAEGNEKLFF.

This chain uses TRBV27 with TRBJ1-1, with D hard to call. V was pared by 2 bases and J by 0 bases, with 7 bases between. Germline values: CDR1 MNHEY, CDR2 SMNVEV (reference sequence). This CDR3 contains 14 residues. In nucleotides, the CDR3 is TGTGCCAGCAGTTTAGGGCCGGTGAACACTGAAGCTTTCTTT. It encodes CASSLGPVNTEAFF.

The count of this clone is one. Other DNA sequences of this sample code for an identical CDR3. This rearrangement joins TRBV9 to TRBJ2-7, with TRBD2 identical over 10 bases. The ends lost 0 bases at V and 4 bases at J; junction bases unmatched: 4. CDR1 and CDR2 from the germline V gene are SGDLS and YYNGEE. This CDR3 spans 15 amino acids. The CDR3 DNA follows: TGTGCCAGCAGCGTAGCTGCTAGCGGGAGTTACGAGCAGTACTTC. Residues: CASSVAASGSYEQYF. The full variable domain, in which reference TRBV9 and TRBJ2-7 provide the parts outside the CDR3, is DSGVTQTPKHLITATGQRVTLRCSPRSGDLSVYWYQQSLDQGLQFLIQYYNGEERAKGNILERFSAQQFPDLHSELNLSSLELGDSALYFCASSVAASGSYEQYFGPGTRLTVT.

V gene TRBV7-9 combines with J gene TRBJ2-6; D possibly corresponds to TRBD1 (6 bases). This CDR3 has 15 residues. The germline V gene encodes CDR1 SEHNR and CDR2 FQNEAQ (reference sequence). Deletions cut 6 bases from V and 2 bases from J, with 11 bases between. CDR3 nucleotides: TGTGCCAGCAGTTGGGCAGGGGCTGGGGCCAACGTCCTGACTTTC. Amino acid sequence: CASSWAGAGANVLTF.

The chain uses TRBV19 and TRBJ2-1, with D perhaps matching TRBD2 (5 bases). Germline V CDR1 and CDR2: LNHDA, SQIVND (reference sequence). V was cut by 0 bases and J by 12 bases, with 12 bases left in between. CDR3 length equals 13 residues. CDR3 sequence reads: CASSIDPGVGQFF. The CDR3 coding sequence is TGTGCCAGTAGTATAGACCCCGGGGTCGGGCAGTTCTTC.

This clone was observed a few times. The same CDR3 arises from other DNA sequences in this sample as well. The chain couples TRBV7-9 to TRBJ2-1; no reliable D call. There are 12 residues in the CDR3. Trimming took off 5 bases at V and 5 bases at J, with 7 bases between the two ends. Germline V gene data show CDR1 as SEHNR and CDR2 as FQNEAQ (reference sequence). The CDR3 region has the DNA TGTGCCAGCAGCCTGGCGAACAATGAGCAGTTCTTC. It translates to CASSLANNEQFF. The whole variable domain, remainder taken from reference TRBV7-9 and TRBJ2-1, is DTGVSQNPRHKITKRGQNVTFRCDPISEHNRLYWYRQTLGQGPEFLTYFQNEAQLEKSRLLSDRFSAERPKGSFSTLEIQRTEQGDSAMYLCASSLANNEQFFGPGTRLTVL.

The CDR3 DNA follows: TGTGCCAGCAGCTTAGGCTTTAAGGGGAAAGAGACCCAGTACTTC. Amino acids: CASSLGFKGKETQYF. V gene TRBV11-2 combines with J gene TRBJ2-5; D perhaps matches TRBD1 (5 bases). The CDR3 length is 15 residues. Trimming pared 1 base from V and 3 bases from J, leaving 12 bases between. Looked up from germline, CDR1 is SGHAT and CDR2 is FQNNGV.

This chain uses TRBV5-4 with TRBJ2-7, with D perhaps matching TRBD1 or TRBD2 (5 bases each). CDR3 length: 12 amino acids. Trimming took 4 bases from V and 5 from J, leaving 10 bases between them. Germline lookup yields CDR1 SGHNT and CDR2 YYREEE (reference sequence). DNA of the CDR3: TGTGCCAGCAGCCCGGGGACGGACGAGCAGTACTTC. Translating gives CASSPGTDEQYF.